This T cell receptor (beta chain) was captured in a study of T-cell memory formation after mild COVID-19. Study context: Largely, TCR clusters stayed within a single donor. General study points: Day 15 to 85 contracting clones showed balanced CD4/CD8; day 15 to 37 expanders favored CD4+.

This clonotype was detected a few times. What it binds is unknown. CDR1 is KGHDR, CDR2 SFDVKD, per germline. The CDR3 is 15 residues long. The V and J ends lost 4 bases and 7 bases respectively, with 15 bases between them. Constant-segment-primed 5'RACE gave TCR alpha and TCR beta cDNA libraries with sample barcodes and UMIs. TCRdb passed the 5' RACE reads through MiXCR, listing each CDR3 protein once. This sample carries 580,000 or so distinct CDR3 sequences, 15% to 20% of them seen once, and the ten largest clones take roughly 8.2%. This clonotype was obtained from an adult woman who had mild COVID-19 (a few samples of this study predate the infection). Cell type and time point are not known. Source material: PBMCs or a T cell subset sorted from them (not recorded which). The chain is built from TRBV24-1 and TRBJ2-2, with D unclear. CDR3 bases: TGTGCCACCAGTGACTTCAAGGACGGTTACGGGGAGCTGTTTTTT. Translation gives CATSDFKDGYGELFF.